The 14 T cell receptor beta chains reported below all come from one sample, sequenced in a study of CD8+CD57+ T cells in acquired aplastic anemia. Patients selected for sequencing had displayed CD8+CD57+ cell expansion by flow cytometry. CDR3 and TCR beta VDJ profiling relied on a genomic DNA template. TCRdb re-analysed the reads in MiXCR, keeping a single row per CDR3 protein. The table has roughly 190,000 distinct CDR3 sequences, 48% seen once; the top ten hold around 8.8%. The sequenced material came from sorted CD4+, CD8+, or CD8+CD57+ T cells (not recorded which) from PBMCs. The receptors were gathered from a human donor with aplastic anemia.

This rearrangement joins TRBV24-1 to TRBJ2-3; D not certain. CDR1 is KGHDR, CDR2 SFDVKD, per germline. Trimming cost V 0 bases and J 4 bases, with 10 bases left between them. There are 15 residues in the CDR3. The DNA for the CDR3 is TGTGCCACCAGTGATTTGTTACTTAACCCAGATACGCAGTATTTT. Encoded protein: CATSDLLLNPDTQYF.

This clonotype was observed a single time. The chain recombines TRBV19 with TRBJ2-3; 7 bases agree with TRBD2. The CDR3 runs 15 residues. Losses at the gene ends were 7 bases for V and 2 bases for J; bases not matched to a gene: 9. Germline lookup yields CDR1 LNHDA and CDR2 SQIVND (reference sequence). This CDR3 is CASISGTTHTDTQYF. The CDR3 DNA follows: TGTGCCAGTATCTCCGGGACTACGCACACAGATACGCAGTATTTT. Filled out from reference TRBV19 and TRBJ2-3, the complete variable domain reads DGGITQSPKYLFRKEGQNVTLSCEQNLNHDAMYWYRQDPGQGLRLIYYSQIVNDFQKGDIAEGYSVSREKKESFPLTVTSAQKNPTAFYLCASISGTTHTDTQYFGPGTRLTVL.

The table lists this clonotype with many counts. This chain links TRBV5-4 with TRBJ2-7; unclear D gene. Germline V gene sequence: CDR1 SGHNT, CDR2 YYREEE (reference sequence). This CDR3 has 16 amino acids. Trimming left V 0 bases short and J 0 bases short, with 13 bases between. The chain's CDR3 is CASSLGYQPSSYEQYF. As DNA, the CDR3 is TGTGCCAGCAGCTTGGGGTACCAACCAAGCTCCTACGAGCAGTACTTC. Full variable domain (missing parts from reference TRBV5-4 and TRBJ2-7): ETGVTQSPTHLIKTRGQQVTLRCSSQSGHNTVSWYQQALGQGPQFIFQYYREEENGRGNFPPRFSGLQFPNYSSELNVNALELDDSALYLCASSLGYQPSSYEQYFGPGTRLTVT.

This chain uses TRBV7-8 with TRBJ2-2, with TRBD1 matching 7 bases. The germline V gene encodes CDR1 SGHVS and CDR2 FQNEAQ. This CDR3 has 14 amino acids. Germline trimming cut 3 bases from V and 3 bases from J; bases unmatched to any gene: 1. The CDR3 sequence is CASSLGQHTGELFF. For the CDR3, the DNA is TGTGCCAGCAGCTTGGGACAGCACACCGGGGAGCTGTTTTTT.

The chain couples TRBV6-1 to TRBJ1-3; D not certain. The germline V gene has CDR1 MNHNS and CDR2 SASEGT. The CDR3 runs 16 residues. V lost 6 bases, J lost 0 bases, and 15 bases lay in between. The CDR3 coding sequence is TGTGCCAGCAGGGGCGGAACGGGTTCCTCTGGAAACACCATATATTTT. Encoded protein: CASRGGTGSSGNTIYF.

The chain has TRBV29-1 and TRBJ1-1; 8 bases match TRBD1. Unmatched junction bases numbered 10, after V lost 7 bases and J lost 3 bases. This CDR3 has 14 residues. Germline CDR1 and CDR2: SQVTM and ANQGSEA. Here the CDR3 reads CSAGQGGLDTEAFF. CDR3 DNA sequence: TGCAGCGCCGGACAGGGAGGCTTGGACACTGAAGCTTTCTTT. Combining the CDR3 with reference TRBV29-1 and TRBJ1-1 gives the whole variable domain SAVISQKPSRDICQRGTSLTIQCQVDSQVTMMFWYRQQPGQSLTLIATANQGSEATYESGFVIDKFPISRPNLTFSTLTVSNMSPEDSSIYLCSAGQGGLDTEAFFGQGTRLTVV.

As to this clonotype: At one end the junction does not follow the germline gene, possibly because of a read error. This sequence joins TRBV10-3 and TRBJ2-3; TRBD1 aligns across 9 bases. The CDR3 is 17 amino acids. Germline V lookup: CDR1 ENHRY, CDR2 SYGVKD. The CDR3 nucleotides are TGTGCCAACAGTGAGTCCGCTCCGGGACAGGGAACAGATACGCAGTATTTT. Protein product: CANSESAPGQGTDTQYF.

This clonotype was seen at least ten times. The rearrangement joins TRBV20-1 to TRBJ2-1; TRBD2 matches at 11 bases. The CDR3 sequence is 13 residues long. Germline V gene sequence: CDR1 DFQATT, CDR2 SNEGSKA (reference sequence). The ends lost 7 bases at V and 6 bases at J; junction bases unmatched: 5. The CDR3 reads CSVILAGVNEQFF. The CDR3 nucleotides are TGCAGTGTCATACTAGCGGGAGTCAATGAGCAGTTCTTC.

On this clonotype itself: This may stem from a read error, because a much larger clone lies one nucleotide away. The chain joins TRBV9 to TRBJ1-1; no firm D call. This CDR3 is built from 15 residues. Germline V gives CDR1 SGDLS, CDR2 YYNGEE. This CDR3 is CASSVGSPRNTEASF. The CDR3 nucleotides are TGTGCCAGCAGCGTAGGGTCACCTAGGAACACTGAAGCTTCCTTT.

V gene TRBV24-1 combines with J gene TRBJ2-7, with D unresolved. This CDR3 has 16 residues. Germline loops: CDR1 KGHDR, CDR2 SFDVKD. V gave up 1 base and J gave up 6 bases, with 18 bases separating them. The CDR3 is CATSDFPHKGIGEQYF. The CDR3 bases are TGTGCCACCAGTGATTTTCCCCACAAGGGTATAGGCGAGCAGTACTTC.

Here the CDR3 DNA reads TGTGCCAGCGGCTTAGCCTCAACTAATGAAAAACTGTTTTTT. It is translated as CASGLASTNEKLFF. The chain joins TRBV2 to TRBJ1-4; D call uncertain. CDR1 SNHLY and CDR2 FYNNEI come from the germline V gene. The CDR3 covers 14 residues. Trimming took off 8 bases at V and 0 bases at J, with 10 bases between the two ends.

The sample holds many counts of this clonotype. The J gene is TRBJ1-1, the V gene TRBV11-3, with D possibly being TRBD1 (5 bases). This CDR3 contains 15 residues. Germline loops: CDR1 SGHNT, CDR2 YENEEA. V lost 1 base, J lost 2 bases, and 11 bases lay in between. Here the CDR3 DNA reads TGTGCCAGCAGCTTAGGTCTCAGGGCCAACACTGAAGCTTTCTTT. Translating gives CASSLGLRANTEAFF.

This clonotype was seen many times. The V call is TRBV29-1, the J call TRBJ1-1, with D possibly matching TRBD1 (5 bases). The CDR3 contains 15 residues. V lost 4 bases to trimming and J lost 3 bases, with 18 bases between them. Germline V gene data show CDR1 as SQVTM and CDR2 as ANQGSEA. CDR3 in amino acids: CSVGAEGGADTEAFF. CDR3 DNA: TGCAGCGTTGGAGCAGAAGGCGGGGCGGACACTGAAGCTTTCTTT.

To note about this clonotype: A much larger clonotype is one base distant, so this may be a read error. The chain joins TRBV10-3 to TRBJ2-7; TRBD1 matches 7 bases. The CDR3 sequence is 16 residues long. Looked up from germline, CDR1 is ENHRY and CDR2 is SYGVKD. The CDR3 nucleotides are TGTGCCATCAGTGAGTCCCCGACAGGGCTAGCCTACGAGCAGAACTTC. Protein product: CAISESPTGLAYEQNF.